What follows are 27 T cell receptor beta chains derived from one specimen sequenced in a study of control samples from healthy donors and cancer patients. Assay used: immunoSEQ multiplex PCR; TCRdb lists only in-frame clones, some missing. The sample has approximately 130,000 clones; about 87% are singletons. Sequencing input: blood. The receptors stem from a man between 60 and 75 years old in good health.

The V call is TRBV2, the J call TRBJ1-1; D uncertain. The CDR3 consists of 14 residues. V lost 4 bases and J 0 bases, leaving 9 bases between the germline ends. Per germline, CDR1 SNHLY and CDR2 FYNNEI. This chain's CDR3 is CASSGLIMNTEAFF. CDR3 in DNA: TGTGCCAGCAGTGGACTAATCATGAACACTGAAGCTTTCTTT.

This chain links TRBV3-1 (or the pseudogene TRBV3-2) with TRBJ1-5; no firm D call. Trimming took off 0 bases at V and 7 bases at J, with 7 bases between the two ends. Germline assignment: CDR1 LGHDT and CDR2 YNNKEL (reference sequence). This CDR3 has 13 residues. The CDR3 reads CASSQDWHQPQHF. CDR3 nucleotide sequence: TGTGCCAGCAGCCAAGATTGGCACCAGCCCCAGCATTTT.

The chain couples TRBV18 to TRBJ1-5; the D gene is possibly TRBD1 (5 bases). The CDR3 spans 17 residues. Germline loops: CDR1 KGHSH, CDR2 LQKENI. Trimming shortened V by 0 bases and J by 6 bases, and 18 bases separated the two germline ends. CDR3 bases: TGTGCCAGCTCACCACCGGGGGGAACCCTTTTGGGTCAGCCCCAGCATTTT. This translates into CASSPPGGTLLGQPQHF.

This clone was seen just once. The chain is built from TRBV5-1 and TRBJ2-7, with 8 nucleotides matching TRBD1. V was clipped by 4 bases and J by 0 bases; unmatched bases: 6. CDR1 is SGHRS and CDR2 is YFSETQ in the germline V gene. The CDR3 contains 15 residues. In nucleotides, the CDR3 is TGCGCCAGCAGCCTCGCCGGGACAGGCTCCTACGAGCAGTACTTC. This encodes CASSLAGTGSYEQYF.

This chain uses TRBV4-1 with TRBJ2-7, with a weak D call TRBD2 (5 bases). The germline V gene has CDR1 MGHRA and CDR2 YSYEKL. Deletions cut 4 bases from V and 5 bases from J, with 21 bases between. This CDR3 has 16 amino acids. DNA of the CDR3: TGCGCCAGCAGCCCTTTCTACCCGGGGAGCGCTCACGAGCAGTACTTC. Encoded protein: CASSPFYPGSAHEQYF.

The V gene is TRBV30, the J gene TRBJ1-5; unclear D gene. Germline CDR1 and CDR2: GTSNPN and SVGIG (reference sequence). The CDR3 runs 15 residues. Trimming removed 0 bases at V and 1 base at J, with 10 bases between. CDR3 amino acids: CAWSVPQGSNQPQHF. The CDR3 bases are TGTGCCTGGAGTGTACCCCAAGGGAGCAATCAGCCCCAGCATTTT.

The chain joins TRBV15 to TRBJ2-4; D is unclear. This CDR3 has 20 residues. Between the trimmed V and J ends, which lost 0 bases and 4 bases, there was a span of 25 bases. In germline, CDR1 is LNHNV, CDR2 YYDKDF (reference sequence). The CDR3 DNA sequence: TGTGCCACCAGCAGAGATTTGGCCCTCCAAGGGTCGAGCACGAAAAACATTCAGTACTTC. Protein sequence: CATSRDLALQGSSTKNIQYF.

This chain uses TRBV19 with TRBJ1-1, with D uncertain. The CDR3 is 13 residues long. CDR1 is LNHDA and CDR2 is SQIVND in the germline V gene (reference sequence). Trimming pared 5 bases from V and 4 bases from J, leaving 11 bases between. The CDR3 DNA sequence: TGTGCCAGTAGTGTGAACAGCGGCACTGAAGCTTTCTTT. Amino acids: CASSVNSGTEAFF.

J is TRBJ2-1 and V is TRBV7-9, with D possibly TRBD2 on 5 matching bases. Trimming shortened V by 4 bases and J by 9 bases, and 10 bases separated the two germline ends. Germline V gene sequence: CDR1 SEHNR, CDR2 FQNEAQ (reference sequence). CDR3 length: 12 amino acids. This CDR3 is CASSSGVSEQFF. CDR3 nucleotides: TGTGCCAGCAGCTCCGGGGTTAGTGAGCAGTTCTTC.

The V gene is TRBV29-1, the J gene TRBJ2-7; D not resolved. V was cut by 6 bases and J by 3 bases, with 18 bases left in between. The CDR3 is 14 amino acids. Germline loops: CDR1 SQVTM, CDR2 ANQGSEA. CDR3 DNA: TGCAGCGTCTCTCCCCACCTAGATAGCTACGAGCAGTACTTC. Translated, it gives CSVSPHLDSYEQYF.

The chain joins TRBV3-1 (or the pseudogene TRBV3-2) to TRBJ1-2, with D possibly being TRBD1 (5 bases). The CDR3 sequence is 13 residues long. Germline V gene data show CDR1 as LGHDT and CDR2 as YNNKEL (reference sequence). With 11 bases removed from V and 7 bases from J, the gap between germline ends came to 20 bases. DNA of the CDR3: TGTGCCGTCGGGGACCGTCGAATTCTTGGCTACACCTTC. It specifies CAVGDRRILGYTF.

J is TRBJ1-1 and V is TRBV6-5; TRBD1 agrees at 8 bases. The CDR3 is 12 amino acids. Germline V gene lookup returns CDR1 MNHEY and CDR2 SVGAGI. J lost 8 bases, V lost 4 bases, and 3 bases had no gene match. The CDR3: CASSWTGSEAFF. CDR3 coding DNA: TGTGCCAGCAGTTGGACAGGGTCGGAAGCTTTCTTT.

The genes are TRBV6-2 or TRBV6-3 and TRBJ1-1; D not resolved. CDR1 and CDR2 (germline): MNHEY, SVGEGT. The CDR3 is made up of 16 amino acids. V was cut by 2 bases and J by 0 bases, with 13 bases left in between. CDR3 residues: CASSYGQGSLNTEAFF. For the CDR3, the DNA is TGTGCCAGCAGTTACGGCCAAGGTTCCCTGAACACTGAAGCTTTCTTT.

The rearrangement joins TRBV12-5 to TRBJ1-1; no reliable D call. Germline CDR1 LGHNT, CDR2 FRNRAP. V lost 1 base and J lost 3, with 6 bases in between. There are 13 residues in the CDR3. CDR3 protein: CASGLGRDTEAFF. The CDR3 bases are TGTGCTAGTGGTTTGGGCCGGGACACTGAAGCTTTCTTT.

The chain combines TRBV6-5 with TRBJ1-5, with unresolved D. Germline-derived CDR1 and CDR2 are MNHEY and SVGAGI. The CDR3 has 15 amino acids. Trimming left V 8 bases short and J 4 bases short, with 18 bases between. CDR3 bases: TGTGCCAGCGGTTCCACGGGTAGCCGGAATCAGCCCCAGCATTTT. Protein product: CASGSTGSRNQPQHF.

CDR3 region: CASSLSPGGRQPQHF. The CDR3 DNA follows: TGTGCCAGCAGCCTTTCACCTGGAGGGAGACAGCCCCAGCATTTT. This chain connects TRBV7-2 to TRBJ1-5, with D hard to call. This CDR3 region has 15 residues. Germline-derived CDR1 and CDR2 are SGHTA and FQGNSA. V gave up 5 bases and J gave up 7 bases, with 18 bases separating them.

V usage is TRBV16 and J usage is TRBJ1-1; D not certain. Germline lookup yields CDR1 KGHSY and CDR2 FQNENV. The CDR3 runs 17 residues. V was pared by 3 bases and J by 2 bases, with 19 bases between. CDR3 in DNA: TGTGCCAGCAGCCACCCCCGGGTTCAAAATCCCAACACTGAAGCTTTCTTT. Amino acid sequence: CASSHPRVQNPNTEAFF.

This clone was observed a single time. In nucleotides, the CDR3 is TGTGCCAGCCAAGGACACCCGTTGGGTACGCAGTATTTT. It codes for CASQGHPLGTQYF. V usage is TRBV2 and J usage is TRBJ2-3; TRBD1 might be the D (5 bases). CDR1 and CDR2 from the germline V gene are SNHLY and FYNNEI. The CDR3 length is 13 residues. Between the trimmed V and J ends, which lost 8 bases and 8 bases, there was a span of 17 bases.

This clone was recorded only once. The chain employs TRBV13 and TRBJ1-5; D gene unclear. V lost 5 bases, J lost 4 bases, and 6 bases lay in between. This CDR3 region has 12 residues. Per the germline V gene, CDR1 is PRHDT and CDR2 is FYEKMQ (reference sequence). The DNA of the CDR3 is TGTGCCAGCAGCATCATAAATCAGCCCCAGCATTTT. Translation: CASSIINQPQHF.

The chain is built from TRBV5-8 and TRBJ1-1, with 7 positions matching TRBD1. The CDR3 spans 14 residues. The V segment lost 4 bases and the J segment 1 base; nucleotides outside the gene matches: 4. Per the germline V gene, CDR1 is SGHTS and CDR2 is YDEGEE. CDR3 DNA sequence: TGTGCCAGCAGCAAGGGACAGACGAACACTGAAGCTTTCTTT. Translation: CASSKGQTNTEAFF.

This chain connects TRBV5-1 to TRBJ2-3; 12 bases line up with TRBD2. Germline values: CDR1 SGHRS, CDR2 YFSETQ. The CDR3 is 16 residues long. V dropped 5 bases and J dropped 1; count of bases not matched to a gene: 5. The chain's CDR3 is CASRLAGGLGTDTQYF. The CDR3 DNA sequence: TGCGCCAGCAGGCTAGCGGGGGGGCTCGGCACAGATACGCAGTATTTT.

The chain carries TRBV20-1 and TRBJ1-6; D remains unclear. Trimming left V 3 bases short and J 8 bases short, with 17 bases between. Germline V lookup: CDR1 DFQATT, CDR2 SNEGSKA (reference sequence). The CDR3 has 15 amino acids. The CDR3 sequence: CSASLEGRWHSPLHF. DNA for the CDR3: TGCAGTGCTAGTCTAGAAGGGAGGTGGCATTCACCCCTCCACTTT.

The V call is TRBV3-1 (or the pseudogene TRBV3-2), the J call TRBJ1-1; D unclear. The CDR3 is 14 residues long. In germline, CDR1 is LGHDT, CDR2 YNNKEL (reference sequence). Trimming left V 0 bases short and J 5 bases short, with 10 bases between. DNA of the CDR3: TGTGCCAGCAGCCAAGATACCGGAAATACTGAAGCTTTCTTT. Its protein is CASSQDTGNTEAFF.

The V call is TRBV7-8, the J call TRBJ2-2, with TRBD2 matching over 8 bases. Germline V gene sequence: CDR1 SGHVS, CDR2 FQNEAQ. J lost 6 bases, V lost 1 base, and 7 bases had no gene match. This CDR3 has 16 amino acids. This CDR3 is CASSLVTGGPAGELFF. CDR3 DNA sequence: TGTGCCAGCAGCTTAGTTACGGGGGGGCCAGCCGGGGAGCTGTTTTTT.

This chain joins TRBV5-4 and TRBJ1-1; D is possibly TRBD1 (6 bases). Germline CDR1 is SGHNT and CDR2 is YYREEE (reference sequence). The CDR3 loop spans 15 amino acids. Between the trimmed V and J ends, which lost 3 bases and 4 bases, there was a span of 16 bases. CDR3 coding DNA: TGTGCCAGCAGCTGGGGCAGGGAGGGGGGCACTGAAGCTTTCTTT. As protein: CASSWGREGGTEAFF. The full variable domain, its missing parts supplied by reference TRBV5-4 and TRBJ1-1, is ETGVTQSPTHLIKTRGQQVTLRCSSQSGHNTVSWYQQALGQGPQFIFQYYREEENGRGNFPPRFSGLQFPNYSSELNVNALELDDSALYLCASSWGREGGTEAFFGQGTRLTVV.

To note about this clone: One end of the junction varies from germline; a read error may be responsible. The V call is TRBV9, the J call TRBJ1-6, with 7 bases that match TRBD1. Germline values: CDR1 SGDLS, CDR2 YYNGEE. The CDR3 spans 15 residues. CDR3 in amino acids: CASSVAGDSNAPLHF. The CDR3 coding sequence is TGTGCCAGCAGCGTAGCAGGGGACAGTAATGCACCCCTCCACTTT. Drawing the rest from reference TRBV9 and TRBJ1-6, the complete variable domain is DSGVTQTPKHLITATGQRVTLRCSPRSGDLSVYWYQQSLDQGLQFLIQYYNGEERAKGNILERFSAQQFPDLHSELNLSSLELGDSALYFCASSVAGDSNAPLHFGNGTRLTVT.

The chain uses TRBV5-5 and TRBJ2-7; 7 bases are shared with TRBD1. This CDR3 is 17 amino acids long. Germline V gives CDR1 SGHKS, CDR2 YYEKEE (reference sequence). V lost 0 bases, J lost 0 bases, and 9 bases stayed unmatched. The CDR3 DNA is TGTGCCAGCAGCTTGGATAGTGGACAGGCCAACTCCTACGAGCAGTACTTC. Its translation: CASSLDSGQANSYEQYF.